What follows are 32 T cell receptor beta chains derived from one specimen sequenced in a study of blood T cell repertoires in COVID-19. Sequencing used immunoSEQ multiplex PCR; TCRdb keeps in-frame clones, though not all of them. The repertoire includes 240,000 or so clones, 88% of them detected once, and 0.8% sits in the top ten. Specimen: peripheral blood. The receptors originated from a woman aged 25 to 39 with acute or convalescent COVID-19.

This clone was seen only a few times. The V and J genes are TRBV30 and TRBJ1-6; TRBD1 aligns across 7 bases. CDR1 is GTSNPN and CDR2 is SVGIG in the germline V gene (reference sequence). The CDR3 contains 13 residues. The junction had 6 bases not matched to a gene; V was cut back by 4 bases and J by 9 bases. The CDR3 here is CAWTRQGGSPLHF. The CDR3 DNA follows: TGTGCCTGGACTAGACAGGGCGGTTCACCCCTCCACTTT.

The chain recombines TRBV29-1 with TRBJ2-7; a possible D gene is TRBD1 (6 bases). The CDR3 contains 12 residues. Germline V CDR1 and CDR2: SQVTM, ANQGSEA. Trimming stripped 4 bases from V and 2 bases from J, with 9 bases between. The CDR3 DNA follows: TGCAGCGTTGTGGACAGTCCCTACGAGCAGTACTTC. This gives the protein CSVVDSPYEQYF.

The V gene is TRBV30, the J gene TRBJ1-1; D gene unclear. Germline V CDR1 and CDR2: GTSNPN, SVGIG (reference sequence). The CDR3 loop spans 15 amino acids. V shed 2 bases and J shed 1 base, with 14 bases lying between them. CDR3 in amino acids: CAWSPAGSWNTEAFF. CDR3 DNA sequence: TGTGCCTGGAGTCCCGCGGGGAGTTGGAACACTGAAGCTTTCTTT.

The chain combines TRBV11-3 with TRBJ2-7; D ambiguous. The V gene's germline CDR1 is SGHNT and CDR2 YENEEA. The CDR3 is 13 amino acids. V lost 1 base and J lost 3, with 7 bases in between. This CDR3 reads CASSLVRGYEQYF. As DNA, the CDR3 is TGTGCCAGCAGCTTAGTCCGCGGCTACGAGCAGTACTTC.

CDR3 sequence reads: CASSQGLINEQFF. CDR3 DNA: TGTGCCAGCAGCCAGGGACTAATAAATGAGCAGTTCTTC. V is TRBV5-4 and J is TRBJ2-1; 7 bases line up with TRBD2. Germline-derived CDR1 and CDR2 are SGHNT and YYREEE (reference sequence). V shed 4 bases, J shed 7 bases, and the junction held 5 bases outside the gene matches. This CDR3 contains 13 residues.

The genes are TRBV6-5 and TRBJ2-2; TRBD1 might be the D (7 bases). The CDR3 is made up of 14 amino acids. Germline V gene sequence: CDR1 MNHEY, CDR2 SVGAGI. V lost 2 bases and J 6 bases, leaving 10 bases between the germline ends. The CDR3 region has the DNA TGTGCCAGCAGTTACAGGAGGGGGCCCGGGGAGCTGTTTTTT. Amino acid sequence: CASSYRRGPGELFF.

This clone appeared a single time. The gene calls are TRBV7-9 and TRBJ2-6, with D unresolved. This CDR3 region has 13 residues. Germline values: CDR1 SEHNR, CDR2 FQNEAQ (reference sequence). The V gene lost 5 bases and the J gene lost 1 base, with 3 bases spanning the gap. The CDR3 DNA reads TGTGCCAGCAGCCCATCTGGGGCCAACGTCCTGACTTTC. Amino acid sequence: CASSPSGANVLTF. The variable domain in full, completed from reference TRBV7-9 and TRBJ2-6, reads DTGVSQNPRHKITKRGQNVTFRCDPISEHNRLYWYRQTLGQGPEFLTYFQNEAQLEKSRLLSDRFSAERPKGSFSTLEIQRTEQGDSAMYLCASSPSGANVLTFGAGSRLTVL.

A remark on this clone: Other nucleotide sequences in the sample specify the same CDR3. The gene calls are TRBV7-2 and TRBJ2-7; D call uncertain. Germline V gene lookup returns CDR1 SGHTA and CDR2 FQGNSA. V was pared by 0 bases and J by 6 bases, with 3 bases between. CDR3 length: 11 residues. CDR3 sequence: CASSLAREQYF. DNA of the CDR3: TGTGCCAGCAGCTTAGCGCGCGAGCAGTACTTC.

The rearrangement joins TRBV3-1 (or the pseudogene TRBV3-2) to TRBJ2-7; D is undetermined. CDR1 LGHDT and CDR2 YNNKEL come from the germline V gene (reference sequence). The CDR3 loop spans 14 amino acids. Deletions cut 1 base from V and 0 bases from J, with 7 bases between. As DNA, the CDR3 is TGTGCCAGCAGCCAAGTTAGGAGCTCCTACGAGCAGTACTTC. This sequence encodes CASSQVRSSYEQYF.

The V call is TRBV19, the J call TRBJ1-4; weak D call: TRBD1 (5 bases). The CDR3 is made up of 15 amino acids. Germline V gene sequence: CDR1 LNHDA, CDR2 SQIVND (reference sequence). V dropped 1 base and J dropped 10 bases, with 16 bases sitting between them. The CDR3 loop reads CASSIVSNRRGKLFF. CDR3 nucleotide sequence: TGTGCCAGTAGTATAGTCTCTAACCGGAGGGGAAAACTGTTTTTT. The variable domain in full, with the rest retrieved from reference TRBV19 and TRBJ1-4, is DGGITQSPKYLFRKEGQNVTLSCEQNLNHDAMYWYRQDPGQGLRLIYYSQIVNDFQKGDIAEGYSVSREKKESFPLTVTSAQKNPTAFYLCASSIVSNRRGKLFFGSGTQLSVL.

This clone appeared a single time. The chain couples TRBV5-1 to TRBJ2-2; 11 positions agree with TRBD2. Germline values: CDR1 SGHRS, CDR2 YFSETQ. The CDR3 spans 15 residues. With V trimmed by 4 bases and J by 8 bases, 7 bases remained unmatched. The CDR3 sequence: CASSPGTSGVGELFF. The CDR3 coding sequence is TGCGCCAGCAGCCCCGGGACTAGCGGAGTAGGGGAGCTGTTTTTT.

V gene TRBV6-1 combines with J gene TRBJ2-3, with 9 bases lining up with TRBD2. Trimming took 2 bases from V and 5 from J; bases not matched to a gene: 8. The CDR3 is 16 amino acids. From germline, CDR1 is MNHNS and CDR2 SASEGT. The CDR3 protein is CASSELVAGALDTQYF. Here the CDR3 DNA reads TGTGCCAGCAGTGAATTGGTAGCGGGAGCCTTAGATACGCAGTATTTT.

The V and J genes are TRBV4-1 and TRBJ1-1; no clear D. V was trimmed by 3 bases and J by 0 bases, leaving 8 bases between them. CDR3 length: 14 residues. Germline V gene sequence: CDR1 MGHRA, CDR2 YSYEKL. The chain's CDR3 is CASSHGRMNTEAFF. CDR3 DNA sequence: TGCGCCAGCAGCCACGGGAGGATGAACACTGAAGCTTTCTTT.

V gene TRBV7-6 combines with J gene TRBJ2-1; 7 bases line up with TRBD1. CDR1 SGHVS and CDR2 FNYEAQ come from the germline V gene. The V and J ends lost 1 base and 0 bases, in that order; junction bases with no gene match: 6. This CDR3 is 17 amino acids long. The CDR3 nucleotides are TGTGCCAGCAGCTTAGACCTCAGGGGGAGCTCCTACAATGAGCAGTTCTTC. This codes for CASSLDLRGSSYNEQFF.

The chain uses TRBV12-3 or TRBV12-4 and TRBJ1-2; 10 bases agree with TRBD1. The V and J ends lost 6 bases and 6 bases, in that order; junction bases with no gene match: 4. The CDR3 spans 13 residues. CDR3 residues: CASSDRGHDGYTF. In DNA form, the CDR3 reads TGTGCCAGCAGCGACAGGGGGCACGATGGCTACACCTTC.

The V call is TRBV19, the J call TRBJ1-2; 8 nucleotides line up with TRBD1. From germline, CDR1 is LNHDA and CDR2 SQIVND (reference sequence). The CDR3 has 15 residues. The ends lost 4 bases at V and 3 bases at J; junction bases unmatched: 7. The chain's CDR3 is CASSTQGVGDYGYTF. The CDR3 DNA follows: TGTGCCAGTAGTACACAGGGGGTAGGCGACTATGGCTACACCTTC.

V usage is TRBV5-6 and J usage is TRBJ2-3, with 8 bases fitting TRBD2. The CDR3 is 16 residues long. Germline V CDR1 and CDR2: SGHDT, YYEEEE. J lost 0 bases, V lost 2 bases, and 5 bases had no gene match. The DNA for the CDR3 is TGTGCCAGCAGCTTTTTAACTAGCGGTAGCACAGATACGCAGTATTTT. It codes for CASSFLTSGSTDTQYF.

This CDR3 reads CASSPRWRPITDTQYF. The CDR3 DNA sequence: TGTGCCAGCAGCCCTCGGTGGCGGCCCATCACAGATACGCAGTATTTT. The V gene is TRBV5-4, the J gene TRBJ2-3; unclear D gene. CDR1 is SGHNT and CDR2 is YYREEE in the germline V gene (reference sequence). Trimming removed 4 bases from V and 2 bases from J, with 17 bases in between. The CDR3 spans 16 residues. Filled out from reference TRBV5-4 and TRBJ2-3, the complete variable domain reads ETGVTQSPTHLIKTRGQQVTLRCSSQSGHNTVSWYQQALGQGPQFIFQYYREEENGRGNFPPRFSGLQFPNYSSELNVNALELDDSALYLCASSPRWRPITDTQYFGPGTRLTVL.

J is TRBJ2-1 and V is TRBV18, with D tentatively TRBD2 (6 bases). CDR1 KGHSH and CDR2 LQKENI come from the germline V gene. The CDR3 loop spans 16 amino acids. Trimming took 3 bases from V and 3 from J, leaving 15 bases between them. CDR3 DNA sequence: TGTGCCAGCTCACCTCGTTCCGGGAGCGACTACAATGAGCAGTTCTTC. Translated, it gives CASSPRSGSDYNEQFF.

DNA for the CDR3: TGTGCCACCAGGACAGGGGGCGCAGATACGCAGTATTTT. As protein: CATRTGGADTQYF. This rearrangement joins TRBV24-1 to TRBJ2-3; 10 nucleotides line up with TRBD1. Germline V gene lookup returns CDR1 KGHDR and CDR2 SFDVKD. The CDR3 sequence is 13 residues long. The junction had 1 base not matched to a gene; V was cut back by 7 bases and J by 4 bases.

The chain combines TRBV9 with TRBJ1-2; 8 bases agree with TRBD1. Germline values: CDR1 SGDLS, CDR2 YYNGEE. J lost 13 bases, V lost 4 bases, and 15 bases had no gene match. CDR3 length: 14 amino acids. The CDR3: CASSFRTAGQGATF. The CDR3 nucleotides read TGTGCCAGCAGCTTCAGGACCGCCGGACAGGGTGCCACCTTC. Variable domain in full (rest from reference TRBV9 and TRBJ1-2): DSGVTQTPKHLITATGQRVTLRCSPRSGDLSVYWYQQSLDQGLQFLIQYYNGEERAKGNILERFSAQQFPDLHSELNLSSLELGDSALYFCASSFRTAGQGATFGSGTRLTVV.

CDR3 protein: CASSRGTLNTGELFF. The CDR3 DNA is TGCGCCAGCAGCAGGGGGACACTGAACACCGGGGAGCTGTTTTTT. V gene TRBV5-1 combines with J gene TRBJ2-2, with D possibly TRBD1 on 6 matching bases. The CDR3 runs to 15 residues. Germline V gene data show CDR1 as SGHRS and CDR2 as YFSETQ. V dropped 4 bases and J dropped 1 base, with 11 bases sitting between them.

Here the CDR3 DNA reads TGTGCCAGCAGCCAAGGGCGAACAGGGGGTAATGAAAAACTGTTTTTT. It is translated as CASSQGRTGGNEKLFF. The genes are TRBV4-2 and TRBJ1-4, with 8 bases matching TRBD1. The junction had 5 bases not matched to a gene; V was cut back by 1 base and J by 4 bases. CDR3 length: 16 residues. Germline CDR1 is LGHNA and CDR2 is YNFKEQ.

The V gene is TRBV6-5, the J gene TRBJ2-7; TRBD2 might be the D (6 bases). Trimming removed 5 bases at V and 2 bases at J, with 13 bases between. CDR1 and CDR2 (germline): MNHEY, SVGAGI. The CDR3 has 14 residues. The CDR3 loop is CASSPARLAYEQYF. CDR3 sequence (DNA): TGTGCCAGCAGTCCAGCCCGACTAGCCTACGAGCAGTACTTC.

This clone showed up just a few times. This chain connects TRBV5-4 to TRBJ2-7; 7 nucleotides match TRBD1. Per germline, CDR1 SGHNT and CDR2 YYREEE (reference sequence). The trim removed 4 bases at V and 2 bases at J, leaving 6 bases unmatched. This CDR3 is built from 14 residues. This CDR3 reads CASSETTGAYEQYF. For the CDR3, the DNA is TGTGCCAGCAGCGAAACCACAGGGGCCTACGAGCAGTACTTC.

CDR3 DNA: TGTGCCAGCAGCTCTTCAACTAGCGGACAATCCTACGAGCAGTACTTC. Translating it yields CASSSSTSGQSYEQYF. This chain joins TRBV13 and TRBJ2-7, with 8 bases lining up with TRBD2. The CDR3 has 16 amino acids. The V gene end was trimmed by 4 bases and the J gene end by 1 base; junction bases not matched to a gene: 9. Germline CDR1 is PRHDT and CDR2 is FYEKMQ (reference sequence).

This chain uses TRBV29-1 with TRBJ2-2; D is possibly TRBD1 (5 bases). Germline V gene sequence: CDR1 SQVTM, CDR2 ANQGSEA. The CDR3 runs to 14 residues. V gave up 6 bases and J gave up 0 bases, with 11 bases separating them. CDR3 protein: CSVRQNANTGELFF. The CDR3 bases are TGCAGCGTGAGACAGAACGCGAACACCGGGGAGCTGTTTTTT.

The rearrangement joins TRBV19 to TRBJ2-1; a weak D match, TRBD1 (5 bases). Between the trimmed V and J ends, which lost 1 base and 0 bases, there was a span of 10 bases. CDR1 is LNHDA and CDR2 is SQIVND in the germline V gene (reference sequence). There are 16 residues in the CDR3. CDR3 bases: TGTGCCAGTAGTATAGTACAGGAGAGCTCCTACAATGAGCAGTTCTTC. The encoded protein is CASSIVQESSYNEQFF.

The rearrangement joins TRBV5-1 to TRBJ1-1; weak D call: TRBD1 (5 bases). V was trimmed by 2 bases and J by 1 base, leaving 18 bases between them. Germline V gene lookup returns CDR1 SGHRS and CDR2 YFSETQ. CDR3 length: 17 amino acids. In nucleotides, the CDR3 is TGCGCCAGCAGCTTATCTGTCAGGGCAATGAGGAACACTGAAGCTTTCTTT. Translated: CASSLSVRAMRNTEAFF.

The V gene is TRBV19, the J gene TRBJ2-7; 8 bases map to TRBD1. Germline V gene data show CDR1 as LNHDA and CDR2 as SQIVND (reference sequence). The CDR3 contains 17 residues. V trimming: 1 base; J trimming: 7 bases; junction bases outside the gene matches: 15. For the CDR3, the DNA is TGTGCCAGTAGTATAGTCGCCGCTGGACAGGGAATTGGTGAGCAGTACTTC. Its translation is CASSIVAAGQGIGEQYF.

A single count supports this clone. The gene calls are TRBV11-2 and TRBJ2-5; D remains unclear. V lost 0 bases, J lost 3 bases, and 17 bases lay in between. Germline values: CDR1 SGHAT, CDR2 FQNNGV. The CDR3 runs 17 residues. The CDR3: CASSLESLETYKETQYF. The CDR3 DNA reads TGTGCCAGCAGCTTAGAGAGCCTCGAAACTTATAAAGAGACCCAGTACTTC.

V gene TRBV4-3 combines with J gene TRBJ2-2; perhaps TRBD2 as D (6 bases). The CDR3 loop spans 15 amino acids. V was shortened by 0 bases and J by 4 bases, with 9 bases between the two germline ends. Germline V CDR1 and CDR2: LGHNA, YSLEER. CDR3 DNA sequence: TGCGCCAGCAGCCAAGACCTCGGGGGCACCGGGGAGCTGTTTTTT. Translation: CASSQDLGGTGELFF.